This TCR beta chain is from a study of OX40 agonist ivuxolimab in advanced cancers. The study, taken as a whole, reports: At doses 0.1 to 3.0 mg/kg, CD4+ and CD8+ clones expanded.

Using immunoSEQ multiplex PCR, the repertoire was profiled, and TCRdb retains in-frame clones only, with some absent. The table records approximately 88,000 clones, approximately 90% of them present only once. Comments on this clone: Its antigen is not known.

V was pared by 6 bases and J by 2 bases, with 14 bases between. CDR3 size: 15 residues. Germline V CDR1 and CDR2: SEHNR, FQNEAQ (reference sequence). Source: CD4+ or CD8+ T cells sorted from blood, taken in a trial of the OX40 agonist ivuxolimab. The source of this sequence is an adult with an advanced solid tumor such as melanoma, head and neck, liver or kidney cancer. This chain connects TRBV7-9 to TRBJ1-5; D not resolved. The chain's CDR3 is CASSHGRDGNQPQHF. The CDR3 nucleotides read TGTGCCAGCAGTCACGGGCGAGACGGCAATCAGCCCCAGCATTTT.